A single sample gave rise to the 10 T cell receptor beta chains below, sequenced in a study of shared clonotypes between healthy human individuals. Sequenced by immunoSEQ multiplex PCR; TCRdb stores in-frame clones only, minus some. The profile shows a few million clones, approximately 90% of them singletons. Material: naive CD4+ T cells from PBMCs. Documented subset: CD45RA+ positively selected. The receptors stem from a man aged 18 to 29 in good health. Some clones in this sample may be carry-over from other donors' samples.

This chain joins TRBV9 and TRBJ1-3; D call uncertain. Trimming took off 1 base at V and 2 bases at J, with 4 bases between the two ends. In germline, CDR1 is SGDLS, CDR2 YYNGEE. The CDR3 sequence is 13 residues long. The CDR3, as DNA: TGTGCCAGCAGCGTAAACACTGGAAACACCATATATTTT. Translation: CASSVNTGNTIYF. Using reference TRBV9 and TRBJ1-3 for the parts outside the CDR3, the full variable domain is DSGVTQTPKHLITATGQRVTLRCSPRSGDLSVYWYQQSLDQGLQFLIQYYNGEERAKGNILERFSAQQFPDLHSELNLSSLELGDSALYFCASSVNTGNTIYFGEGSWLTVV.

The CDR3 spells CASSLTADNQPQHF. CDR3 DNA: TGCGCCAGCAGCTTGACCGCCGACAATCAGCCCCAGCATTTT. V and J are TRBV5-1 and TRBJ1-5; no definite D call. Looked up from germline, CDR1 is SGHRS and CDR2 is YFSETQ. This CDR3 is 14 amino acids long. Trimming took 1 base from V and 3 from J, leaving 8 bases between them. Together with reference TRBV5-1 and TRBJ1-5, the CDR3 gives the full variable domain: KAGVTQTPRYLIKTRGQQVTLSCSPISGHRSVSWYQQTPGQGLQFLFEYFSETQRNKGNFPGRFSGRQFSNSRSEMNVSTLELGDSALYLCASSLTADNQPQHFGDGTRLSIL.

The chain is built from TRBV14 and TRBJ2-1, with 10 positions matching TRBD2. Germline CDR1 is SGHDN and CDR2 is FVKESK. The CDR3 totals 13 residues. V lost 4 bases, J lost 7 bases, and 1 base stayed unmatched. The CDR3 loop reads CASSPGLANEQFF. In DNA, the CDR3 is TGTGCCAGCAGCCCGGGACTAGCGAATGAGCAGTTCTTC.

As concerns this clone: Other DNA variants within this sample encode the same CDR3. The chain employs TRBV19 and TRBJ1-1; TRBD1 aligns across 8 bases. Germline CDR1 reads LNHDA; CDR2 reads SQIVND (reference sequence). The CDR3 runs 14 residues. The trim removed 3 bases at V and 2 bases at J, leaving 2 bases unmatched. Written as DNA, the CDR3 is TGTGCCAGTAGTATGGACAGGGCTAACACTGAAGCTTTCTTT. It codes for CASSMDRANTEAFF.

V gene TRBV2 combines with J gene TRBJ1-1; D gene ambiguous. V gave up 4 bases and J gave up 2 bases, with 11 bases separating them. The CDR3 is made up of 14 amino acids. Germline V lookup: CDR1 SNHLY, CDR2 FYNNEI. CDR3 DNA sequence: TGTGCCAGCAGTGTGTTAGAGGGAAACACTGAAGCTTTCTTT. Amino acids: CASSVLEGNTEAFF.

This chain joins TRBV18 and TRBJ1-1; D unclear. V lost 2 bases and J lost 7, with 14 bases in between. Per germline, CDR1 KGHSH and CDR2 LQKENI. CDR3 length: 14 residues. Here the CDR3 reads CASSPSHREVEAFF. The CDR3 DNA is TGTGCCAGCTCACCATCTCATCGGGAGGTTGAAGCTTTCTTT.

The V gene is TRBV11-1, the J gene TRBJ2-5; the D gene is possibly TRBD2 (6 bases). CDR3 size: 15 residues. Germline V gene sequence: CDR1 SGHAT, CDR2 FQDESV (reference sequence). Trimming cost V 1 base and J 1 base, with 10 bases left between them. The CDR3 loop is CASSLVASAQETQYF. The CDR3 nucleotides read TGTGCCAGCAGCTTAGTGGCTAGCGCCCAAGAGACCCAGTACTTC.

The rearrangement links TRBV28 to TRBJ2-7; unclear D gene. The CDR3 totals 15 residues. CDR1 MDHEN and CDR2 SYDVKM come from the germline V gene. The V and J ends lost 2 bases and 0 bases respectively, with 11 bases between them. The CDR3 spells CASSLMGKSSYEQYF. The DNA for the CDR3 is TGTGCCAGCAGTTTAATGGGGAAGAGCTCCTACGAGCAGTACTTC.

The chain is built from TRBV10-1 and TRBJ2-1; 8 bases match TRBD2. The CDR3 covers 17 residues. From germline, CDR1 is WNHNN and CDR2 SYGVQD (reference sequence). The V gene end was trimmed by 0 bases and the J gene end by 10 bases; junction bases not matched to a gene: 14. DNA of the CDR3: TGCGCCAGCAGTGAGTCGAGGGCTAGCGGGTCCTCTATCGAGCAGTTCTTC. It translates to CASSESRASGSSIEQFF.

The genes are TRBV5-1 and TRBJ2-2; D is uncertain. Germline CDR1 SGHRS, CDR2 YFSETQ. Trimming left V 4 bases short and J 6 bases short, with 16 bases between. The CDR3 consists of 15 residues. CDR3 sequence reads: CASSVRPKRAGELFF. The DNA of the CDR3 is TGCGCCAGCAGCGTCAGACCGAAACGGGCCGGGGAGCTGTTTTTT.